A single sample gave rise to the 7 T cell receptor beta chains below, sequenced in a study of T-cell memory formation after mild COVID-19. TCRdb ran MiXCR on the 5' RACE reads and lists one entry per CDR3 protein. The sample consists of under 450,000 distinct CDR3 sequences, approximately 15% of them appearing once. The sample was PBMCs or a T cell subset sorted from them (not recorded which). These receptors originate from a man younger than 35 who had mild COVID-19 (a few samples of this study predate the infection). Cell type and time point are not known.

The chain uses TRBV20-1 and TRBJ2-7; D is unclear. CDR3 length: 14 amino acids. V gave up 0 bases and J gave up 0 bases, with 9 bases separating them. Germline lookup yields CDR1 DFQATT and CDR2 SNEGSKA (reference sequence). CDR3 amino acids: CSAREASSSYEQYV. The CDR3 bases are TGCAGTGCTAGAGAAGCGTCTAGCTCCTACGAGCAGTACGTC.

This clonotype has at least ten counts. This sequence joins TRBV11-2 and TRBJ1-1, with TRBD1 matching 7 bases. V trimming: 3 bases; J trimming: 5 bases; junction bases outside the gene matches: 0. This CDR3 has 12 residues. Germline V gene sequence: CDR1 SGHAT, CDR2 FQNNGV. The CDR3 sequence: CASSFRGTEAFF. CDR3 nucleotides: TGTGCCAGCAGCTTCAGGGGGACTGAAGCTTTCTTT.

This clonotype was counted a few times. V is TRBV6-5 and J is TRBJ2-6; the D is unclear. The germline V and J ends were trimmed by 2 bases and 3 bases, with 11 bases remaining between them. The length of the CDR3 is 16 residues. Germline CDR1 is MNHEY and CDR2 is SVGAGI. The CDR3 spells CASSYEGYGGANVLTF. The CDR3 DNA sequence: TGTGCCAGCAGTTACGAAGGGTACGGTGGGGCCAACGTCCTGACTTTC.

The chain recombines TRBV2 with TRBJ2-1; perhaps D is TRBD1 or TRBD2 (5 bases each). This CDR3 is 15 amino acids long. V was trimmed by 4 bases and J by 5 bases, leaving 15 bases between them. Germline CDR1 and CDR2: SNHLY and FYNNEI. CDR3 DNA sequence: TGTGCCAGCAGTGGGACACTAGGGATAGACAATGAGCAGTTCTTC. Its translation: CASSGTLGIDNEQFF.

This clonotype has a handful of counts. This sequence joins TRBV7-3 and TRBJ2-1, with 7 bases matching TRBD1. Trimming removed 3 bases from V and 5 bases from J; junction bases left unmatched: 1. Germline CDR1 reads SGHTA; CDR2 reads FQGTGA. The length of the CDR3 is 13 residues. The CDR3 DNA reads as TGTGCCAGCAGCTTTGGGACAGACAATGAGCAGTTCTTC. This translates into CASSFGTDNEQFF.

This clonotype was seen a few times. The CDR3 reads CASSPLDSAQETQYF. CDR3 coding DNA: TGTGCCAGCTCACCGTTAGACAGCGCCCAAGAGACCCAGTACTTC. The chain employs TRBV18 and TRBJ2-5; perhaps TRBD1 as D (5 bases). Trimming removed 3 bases at V and 1 base at J, with 12 bases between. The CDR3 covers 15 residues. Germline V gene data show CDR1 as KGHSH and CDR2 as LQKENI.

This clonotype showed up just a few times. V gene TRBV6-2 or TRBV6-3 combines with J gene TRBJ1-2; 7 bases are shared with TRBD1. J was trimmed by 6 bases and V by 8 bases; bases with no gene match: 12. Germline V gives CDR1 MNHEY, CDR2 SVGEGT. The CDR3 length is 14 residues. The CDR3: CASDNRGALNGYTF. The CDR3 DNA reads as TGTGCCAGCGATAACAGGGGCGCCCTAAATGGCTACACCTTC.